This T cell receptor (beta chain) was identified during a study of radiotherapy plus CTLA-4 blockade in lung cancer. About the research overall: Among patients, about 17% showed objective responses, and about 31% had disease control. Study-level results: Interferon-beta and early blood T cell clone dynamics reportedly predicted response best. Following radiotherapy plus ipilimumab, tumor-derived TCR clones expanded in the blood.

With regard to this clone: What it binds is unknown.

The length of the CDR3 is 17 residues. From germline, CDR1 is SGHDT and CDR2 YYEEEE. The ends were cut back, 1 base at V and 0 bases at J, with 14 bases in the middle. Patients in the study, people with chemo-refractory metastatic non-small-cell lung cancer, received focal radiation plus ipilimumab CTLA-4 blockade. The repertoire was sequenced with immunoSEQ multiplex PCR; TCRdb's copy has only in-frame clones and lacks some. The sample has 90,000 to 130,000 clones; roughly 86% are singletons. The rearrangement links TRBV5-6 to TRBJ2-4, with no clear D. The starting material was peripheral blood, obtained from a patient treated with radiotherapy plus ipilimumab. The sequence derives from a human donor with non-small cell lung cancer that progressed on radiotherapy plus ipilimumab. Some clones in this sample may be carry-over from other donors' samples. This CDR3 reads CASSLQVETLAKNIQYF. In DNA, the CDR3 is TGTGCCAGCAGCTTGCAGGTAGAGACCTTAGCCAAAAACATTCAGTACTTC. Supplemented by reference TRBV5-6 and TRBJ2-4, the full variable domain reads DAGVTQSPTHLIKTRGQQVTLRCSPKSGHDTVSWYQQALGQGPQFIFQYYEEEERQRGNFPDRFSGHQFPNYSSELNVNALLLGDSALYLCASSLQVETLAKNIQYFGAGTRLSVL.